The present entry profiles one TCR beta chain with its context. Per germline, CDR1 SGHDT and CDR2 YYEEEE. The ends were cut back, 4 bases at V and 7 bases at J, with 21 bases in the middle. The CDR3 is made up of 16 amino acids. The data were taken from a study of cytomegalovirus exposure and HLA in healthy donors. The PCR employed 60 Vbeta primers together with 13 Jbeta primers. TCRdb keeps only in-frame clones here, not all; method: immunoSEQ multiplex PCR. The table includes roughly 120,000 clones, 74% detected once. Material for sequencing was PBMCs. The rearrangement uses TRBV5-6 and TRBJ1-5; possibly TRBD1 for D (5 bases). This clonotype was obtained from a woman between 50 and 59 years old in good health and CMV-seropositive. The CDR3 region is CASSLGSGGGRQPQHF. The CDR3 region has the DNA TGTGCCAGCAGCCTGGGATCGGGCGGGGGGAGACAGCCCCAGCATTTT.